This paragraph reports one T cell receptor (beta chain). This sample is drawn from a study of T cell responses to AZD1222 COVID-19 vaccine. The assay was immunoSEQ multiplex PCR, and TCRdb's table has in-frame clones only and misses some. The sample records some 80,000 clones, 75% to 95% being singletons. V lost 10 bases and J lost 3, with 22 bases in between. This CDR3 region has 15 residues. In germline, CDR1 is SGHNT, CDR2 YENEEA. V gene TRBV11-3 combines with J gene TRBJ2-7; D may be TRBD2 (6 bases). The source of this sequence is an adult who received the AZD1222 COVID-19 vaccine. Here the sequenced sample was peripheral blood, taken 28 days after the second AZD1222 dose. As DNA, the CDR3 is TGTGCCACCCAATTAAACGGGGGTGGGTTCTACGAGCAGTACTTC. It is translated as CATQLNGGGFYEQYF.